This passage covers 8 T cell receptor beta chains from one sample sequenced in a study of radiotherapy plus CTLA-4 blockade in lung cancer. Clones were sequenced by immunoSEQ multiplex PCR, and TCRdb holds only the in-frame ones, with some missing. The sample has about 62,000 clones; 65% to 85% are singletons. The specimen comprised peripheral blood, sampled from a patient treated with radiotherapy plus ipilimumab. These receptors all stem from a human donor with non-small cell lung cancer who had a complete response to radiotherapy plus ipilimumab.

CDR3 region: CASSFTSGQGYGYTF. The CDR3 nucleotides are TGTGCCAGCAGTTTCACTTCGGGACAGGGCTATGGCTACACCTTC. This sequence joins TRBV6-1 and TRBJ1-2; 9 bases agree with TRBD1. CDR1 is MNHNS and CDR2 is SASEGT in the germline V gene. The J segment lost 4 bases and the V segment lost 5 bases, leaving 8 bases of the junction unmatched. The CDR3 extends over 15 amino acids.

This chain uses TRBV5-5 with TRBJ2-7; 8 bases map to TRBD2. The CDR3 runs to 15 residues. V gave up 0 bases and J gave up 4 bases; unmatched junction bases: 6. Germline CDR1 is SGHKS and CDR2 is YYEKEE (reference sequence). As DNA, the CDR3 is TGTGCCAGCAGCTTGGCCGGGGGGGTGACTTACGAGCAGTACTTC. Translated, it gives CASSLAGGVTYEQYF.

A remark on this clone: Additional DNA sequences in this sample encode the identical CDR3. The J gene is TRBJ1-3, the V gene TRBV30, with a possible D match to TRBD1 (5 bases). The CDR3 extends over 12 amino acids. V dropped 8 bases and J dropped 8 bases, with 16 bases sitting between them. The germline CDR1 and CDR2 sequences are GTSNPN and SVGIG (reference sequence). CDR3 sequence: CASSLARDTIYF. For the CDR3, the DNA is TGTGCCAGTTCATTGGCCAGGGACACCATATATTTT.

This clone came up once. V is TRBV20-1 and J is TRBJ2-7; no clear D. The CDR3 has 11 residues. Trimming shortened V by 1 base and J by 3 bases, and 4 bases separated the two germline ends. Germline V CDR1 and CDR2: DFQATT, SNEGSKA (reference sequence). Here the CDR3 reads CSARAGYEQYF. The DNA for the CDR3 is TGCAGTGCTAGAGCCGGCTACGAGCAGTACTTC.

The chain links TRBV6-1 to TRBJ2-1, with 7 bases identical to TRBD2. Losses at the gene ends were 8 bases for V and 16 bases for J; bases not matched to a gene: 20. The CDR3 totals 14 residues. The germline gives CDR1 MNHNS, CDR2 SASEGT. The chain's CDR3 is CASGEGGGGRRLFF. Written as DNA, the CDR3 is TGTGCCAGCGGAGAGGGAGGCGGGGGTCGGCGTCTTTTCTTC.

The CDR3 DNA follows: TGTGCCATCAGTGCTCCGTCCGGCGGGAGGCACTTCTACGAGCAGTACTTC. Translating gives CAISAPSGGRHFYEQYF. The chain uses TRBV10-3 and TRBJ2-7; 8 positions agree with TRBD2. The CDR3 extends over 17 amino acids. CDR1 and CDR2 (germline): ENHRY, SYGVKD. After removal of 4 bases from V and 3 bases from J, the junction contained 14 bases not matched to a gene.

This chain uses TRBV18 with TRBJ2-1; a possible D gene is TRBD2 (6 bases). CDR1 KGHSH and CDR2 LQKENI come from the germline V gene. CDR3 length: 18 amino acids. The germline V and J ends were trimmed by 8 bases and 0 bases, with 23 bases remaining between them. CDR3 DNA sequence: TGTGCCAGCGCGGGACTCACGGTAACCACAAGCTCCTACAATGAGCAGTTCTTC. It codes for CASAGLTVTTSSYNEQFF.

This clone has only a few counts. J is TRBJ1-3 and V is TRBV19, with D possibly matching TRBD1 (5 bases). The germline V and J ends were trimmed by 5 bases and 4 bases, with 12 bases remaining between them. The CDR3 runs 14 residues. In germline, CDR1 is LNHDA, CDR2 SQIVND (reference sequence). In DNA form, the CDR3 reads TGTGCCAGTAGTCAGGGTACCCGAGGAAACACCATATATTTT. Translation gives CASSQGTRGNTIYF.